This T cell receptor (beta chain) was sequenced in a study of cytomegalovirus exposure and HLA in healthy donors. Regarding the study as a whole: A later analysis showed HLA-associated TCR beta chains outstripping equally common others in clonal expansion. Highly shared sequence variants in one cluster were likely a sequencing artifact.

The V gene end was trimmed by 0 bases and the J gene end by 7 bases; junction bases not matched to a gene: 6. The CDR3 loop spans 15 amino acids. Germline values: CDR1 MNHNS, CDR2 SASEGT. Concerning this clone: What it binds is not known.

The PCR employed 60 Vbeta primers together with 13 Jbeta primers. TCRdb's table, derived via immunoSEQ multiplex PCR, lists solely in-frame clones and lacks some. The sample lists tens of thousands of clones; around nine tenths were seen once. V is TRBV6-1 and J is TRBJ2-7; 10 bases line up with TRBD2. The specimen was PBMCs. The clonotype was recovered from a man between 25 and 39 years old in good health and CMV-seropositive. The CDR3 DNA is TGTGCCAGCAGTGAAGCGGGTAGCGGGAGGTTTGAGCAGTACTTC. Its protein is CASSEAGSGRFEQYF.